This entry describes one T cell receptor beta chain. Assay: immunoSEQ multiplex PCR; the TCRdb copy retains only in-frame clones and omits some. The table lists 40,000 to 55,000 clones, roughly nine tenths of them singletons, with 0.3% to 0.4% in the top ten. Trimming took 4 bases from V and 5 from J; bases not matched to a gene: 7. Looked up from germline, CDR1 is SEHNR and CDR2 is FQNEAQ (reference sequence). This CDR3 region has 15 residues. This entry comes from a study of blood T cell repertoires in COVID-19. Across the study: From T cells, B-cell-depleted T cells, or PBMCs came the material, which was cDNA or gDNA.

The sequencing sample was made of peripheral blood. This receptor was identified in a man between 50 and 59 years old with COVID-19, enrolled during active disease. The chain is built from TRBV7-9 and TRBJ1-4; 7 nucleotides match TRBD1. This CDR3 is CASSSPGQSNEKLFF. The CDR3 nucleotides are TGTGCCAGCAGCTCGCCGGGACAGTCAAATGAAAAACTGTTTTTT. The complete variable domain, with remaining parts taken from reference TRBV7-9 and TRBJ1-4, reads DTGVSQNPRHKITKRGQNVTFRCDPISEHNRLYWYRQTLGQGPEFLTYFQNEAQLEKSRLLSDRFSAERPKGSFSTLEIQRTEQGDSAMYLCASSSPGQSNEKLFFGSGTQLSVL.